This TCR beta chain was identified during a study of cytomegalovirus exposure and HLA in healthy donors. Points from the study as a whole: In all likelihood, a cluster of highly shared sequence variants was a sequencing artifact. A missense DCLRE1C variant was associated with V- and J-gene trimming of TCR beta chains in a later analysis, and an independent cohort replicated the association.

The PCR ran on 60 Vbeta and 13 Jbeta primers. Per the authors' pipeline: Counted up in a later analysis, unique TCR beta chains came to about 80 million, with about 10 million shared. Sequenced by immunoSEQ multiplex PCR; TCRdb stores in-frame clones only, minus some. V and J calls and clone size follow that table, whereas D and trimming were derived from the DNA. The sample has about 94,000 clones, approximately 66% seen once. V gave up 1 base and J gave up 4 bases; unmatched junction bases: 10. The germline V gene has CDR1 SQVTM and CDR2 ANQGSEA. The CDR3 extends over 17 amino acids. Concerning this clone itself: The antigen remains unidentified.

Sample: PBMCs. This clonotype was sampled from a man under 40 in good health and CMV-seronegative. V usage is TRBV29-1 and J usage is TRBJ2-2; 9 nucleotides match TRBD2. DNA for the CDR3: TGCAGCGTTGAAGGTTTGGGGGCGACTAGCGGCACCGGGGAGCTGTTTTTT. This sequence encodes CSVEGLGATSGTGELFF.